One sample yielded the 22 T cell receptor beta chains listed below, sequenced in a study of T cells in women clearing cervical HPV infection. Here immunoSEQ multiplex PCR was the method, and the copy in TCRdb shows in-frame clones only, minus some. In all, the sample yields roughly 20,000 clones. What was sequenced was blood buffy coat. These receptors were taken from a woman aged 18-70 years with a cervical HPV16 infection that either progressed to CIN3+ or cleared (not recorded which).

Note on this clone: The missing CDR3 end, 3 residues past where the read stops, is filled in from the germline J gene. This rearrangement joins TRBV19 to TRBJ1-6; 7 positions agree with TRBD1. The V and J ends lost 1 base and 2 bases, in that order; junction bases with no gene match: 11. The CDR3 has 19 residues. The germline CDR1 and CDR2 sequences are LNHDA and SQIVND (reference sequence). The DNA read from the CDR3 is TGTGCCAGTAGTATAGTATACGGCCAGGGGGGACCCTATAATTCACCC. This codes for CASSIVYGQGGPYNSP. The complete CDR3 protein is CASSIVYGQGGPYNSPLHF.

Worth noting for this clone: Read data end 3 residues before the CDR3 end; the end is taken from the germline J gene. The chain links TRBV7-2 to TRBJ1-2; D unclear. The germline gives CDR1 SGHTA, CDR2 FQGNSA. The CDR3 contains 14 residues. The CDR3 DNA, read in part, is TGTGCCAGCAGCTTAAAAGCGGCCTCCTACGAC. Translation gives CASSLKAASYD. In full, the CDR3 is CASSLKAASYDYTF.

As for this clone: The read ends 3 residues shy of where the CDR3 ends; the end is completed using the germline J gene. The rearrangement uses TRBV19 and TRBJ2-5, with 9 bases aligning to TRBD1. This CDR3 is 15 amino acids long. Losses at the gene ends were 6 bases for V and 5 bases for J; bases not matched to a gene: 10. CDR1 is LNHDA, CDR2 SQIVND, per germline (reference sequence). The CDR3 bases that were read are TGTGCCAGTAGACCGTTGACAGGGGGTATCGAGACC. This sequence encodes CASRPLTGGIET. The CDR3, in full, reads CASRPLTGGIETQYF. The whole variable domain, remainder taken from reference TRBV19 and TRBJ2-5, is DGGITQSPKYLFRKEGQNVTLSCEQNLNHDAMYWYRQDPGQGLRLIYYSQIVNDFQKGDIAEGYSVSREKKESFPLTVTSAQKNPTAFYLCASRPLTGGIETQYFGPGTRLLVL.

As regards this clone: With the read ending 3 residues before the CDR3 end, the germline J gene is used to fill in that end. The chain uses TRBV2 and TRBJ1-4; no clear D gene. Trimming shortened V by 6 bases and J by 5 bases, and 13 bases separated the two germline ends. This CDR3 spans 14 amino acids. The germline V gene encodes CDR1 SNHLY and CDR2 FYNNEI. CDR3 DNA (partial): TGTGCCAGCAGGCCCAGTCAGTCCAATGAAAAA. It yields the protein CASRPSQSNEK. From start to end, the CDR3 is CASRPSQSNEKLFF. Complete variable domain (other parts from reference TRBV2 and TRBJ1-4): EPEVTQTPSHQVTQMGQEVILRCVPISNHLYFYWYRQILGQKVEFLVSFYNNEISEKSEIFDDQFSVERPDGSNFTLKIRSTKLEDSAMYFCASRPSQSNEKLFFGSGTQLSVL.

A note on this clone: The read ends 3 residues shy of where the CDR3 ends; the end is completed using the germline J gene. The chain couples TRBV29-1 to TRBJ1-2, with a weak D call TRBD1 (6 bases). The CDR3 sequence is 15 residues long. Germline CDR1 and CDR2: SQVTM and ANQGSEA. The DNA read from the CDR3 is TGCAGCGTTGAAGATCTTCGGGCAGGGGATGGGGGC. Its protein product is CSVEDLRAGDGG. The full CDR3 reads CSVEDLRAGDGGYTF.

This chain's CDR3 is CASSSKTSGGVLAKNIQYF. The CDR3 DNA, read in part, is TGCGCCAGCAGCTCCAAGACTAGCGGGGGGGTCCTCGCCAAAAACATT. This chain uses TRBV5-1 with TRBJ2-4; 14 bases match TRBD2. The read ends 3 residues early relative to the CDR3; the germline J gene fills the gap. Germline CDR1 reads SGHRS; CDR2 reads YFSETQ. This CDR3 is 19 amino acids long. Losses at the gene ends were 3 bases for V and 1 base for J; bases not matched to a gene: 9.

With regard to this clone: The read falls 3 residues short of the CDR3 end, and the missing part is taken from the germline J gene. The chain combines TRBV4-2 with TRBJ2-3, with 8 bases lining up with TRBD2. V dropped 1 base and J dropped 5; count of bases not matched to a gene: 8. The germline CDR1 and CDR2 sequences are LGHNA and YNFKEQ. This CDR3 comprises 16 residues. CDR3 DNA, as far as it was read: TGTGCCAGCAGCCAAGTTTTTGGACTAGCAGAAGATACG. Its translation: CASSQVFGLAEDT. The CDR3, in full, reads CASSQVFGLAEDTQYF.

For this clone: With the read ending 3 residues before the CDR3 end, the germline J gene is used to fill in that end. This chain uses TRBV20-1 with TRBJ2-7, with TRBD2 identical over 8 bases. Trimming took 6 bases from V and 2 from J; bases not matched to a gene: 3. The CDR3 is made up of 12 amino acids. Germline CDR1 and CDR2: DFQATT and SNEGSKA (reference sequence). Partial CDR3 DNA: TGCAGTGCGGGACTAGGGACCTACGAG. It translates to CSAGLGTYE. The entire CDR3 reads CSAGLGTYEQYF.

Note on this clone: The read finishes 3 residues shy of the CDR3 end, and the germline J gene is used to complete it. The rearrangement joins TRBV30 to TRBJ1-2; TRBD1 might be the D (5 bases). Germline CDR1 and CDR2: GTSNPN and SVGIG (reference sequence). The CDR3 is made up of 15 amino acids. CDR3 DNA, as far as it was read: TGTGCCTGGAGGGGGGTACTAGCGGGCTCCTACGAC. This gives the protein CAWRGVLAGSYD. The entire CDR3 protein is CAWRGVLAGSYDYTF.

Notes on this clone: The DNA ends 3 residues before the CDR3 does, and the rest of the CDR3 is filled in from the germline J gene. The J gene is TRBJ1-5, the V gene TRBV7-2; D ambiguous. V shed 2 bases and J shed 4 bases, with 9 bases lying between them. The CDR3 consists of 14 residues. Germline V gene sequence: CDR1 SGHTA, CDR2 FQGNSA. The CDR3 sequence: CASSLWAANQPQHF. The CDR3 bases that were read are TGTGCCAGCAGCTTATGGGCAGCTAATCAGCCC.

As concerns this clone: The CDR3 end lies 3 residues beyond the end of the read and is filled in from the germline J gene. The V gene is TRBV20-1, the J gene TRBJ1-4, with 9 positions matching TRBD1. Germline CDR1 and CDR2: DFQATT and SNEGSKA (reference sequence). The CDR3 spans 14 residues. The J segment lost 1 base and the V segment lost 3 bases, leaving 0 bases of the junction unmatched. The CDR3: CSARDRGTNEKLFF. The CDR3 DNA, read in part, is TGCAGTGCTAGGGACAGGGGAACTAATGAAAAA.

With respect to this clone: The CDR3 goes on 3 residues after the read ends, and that part is filled in from the germline J gene. The chain joins TRBV12-3 or TRBV12-4 to TRBJ2-5; D may correspond to TRBD1 or TRBD2 (5 bases each). The CDR3 extends over 15 amino acids. V lost 1 base and J lost 5, with 14 bases in between. Here the CDR3 reads CASSLGLRGRETQYF. The part of the CDR3 DNA that was read is TGTGCCAGCAGTTTAGGTTTGAGGGGAAGGGAGACC.

Notes on this clone: From the germline J gene comes the end of the CDR3, since the read stops 3 residues before it. The chain couples TRBV30 to TRBJ2-4; D remains ambiguous. Germline CDR1 reads GTSNPN; CDR2 reads SVGIG (reference sequence). The CDR3 has 12 amino acids. This CDR3 is CAWSAQGYGQYF. The CDR3 bases that were read are TGTGCCTGGAGCGCCCAAGGGTACGGT.

Details on this clone: The read comes to an end 3 residues before the CDR3 does, leaving the germline J gene to fill in the end. The chain carries TRBV20-1 and TRBJ2-5; unclear D gene. The V and J ends lost 4 bases and 1 base respectively, with 7 bases between them. The CDR3 length is 12 residues. Germline-derived CDR1 and CDR2 are DFQATT and SNEGSKA (reference sequence). The sequenced CDR3 bases are TGCAGTGCTATCTTTCTCCAAGAGACC. This codes for CSAIFLQET. The entire CDR3 sequence reads CSAIFLQETQYF.

The CDR3: CASSLTGYRNGYTF. Partial CDR3 DNA: TGTGCCAGCAGCTTAACAGGGTACCGCAATGGC. The chain links TRBV5-6 to TRBJ1-2; D may be TRBD1 (6 bases). The CDR3 end lies 3 residues beyond the end of the read and is filled in from the germline J gene. CDR3 length: 14 residues. Germline-derived CDR1 and CDR2 are SGHDT and YYEEEE. With 2 bases removed from V and 6 bases from J, the gap between germline ends came to 14 bases.

The sequenced CDR3 bases are TGCGCCTCCGCGGAAAGGTGGGGCGAAAAG. Amino acid sequence: CASAERWGEK. The full CDR3 sequence reads CASAERWGEKLFF. The chain carries TRBV5-1 and TRBJ2-2, with D possibly matching TRBD1 (5 bases). Read coverage stops 3 residues before the CDR3 terminus; the germline J gene supplies the remainder. CDR1 is SGHRS and CDR2 is YFSETQ in the germline V gene. The CDR3 loop spans 13 amino acids. The complete variable domain, with remaining parts taken from reference TRBV5-1 and TRBJ2-2, reads KAGVTQTPRYLIKTRGQQVTLSCSPISGHRSVSWYQQTPGQGLQFLFEYFSETQRNKGNFPGRFSGRQFSNSRSEMNVSTLELGDSALYLCASAERWGEKLFFGEGSRLTVL.

Note on this clone: Read sequence stops 3 residues before the CDR3 end, and the germline J gene provides the missing end. V gene TRBV5-1 combines with J gene TRBJ2-2, with 12 bases matching TRBD2. V trimming: 0 bases; J trimming: 4 bases; junction bases outside the gene matches: 1. Germline loops: CDR1 SGHRS, CDR2 YFSETQ. The CDR3 runs 16 residues. The CDR3 DNA, read in part, is TGCGCCAGCAGCTTGGTACTAGCGGGGGGCACCGGGGAG. Translated: CASSLVLAGGTGE. The entire CDR3 reads CASSLVLAGGTGELFF. Full variable domain (remainder filled in from reference TRBV5-1 and TRBJ2-2): KAGVTQTPRYLIKTRGQQVTLSCSPISGHRSVSWYQQTPGQGLQFLFEYFSETQRNKGNFPGRFSGRQFSNSRSEMNVSTLELGDSALYLCASSLVLAGGTGELFFGEGSRLTVL.

Worth noting for this clone: The read comes to an end 3 residues before the CDR3 does, leaving the germline J gene to fill in the end. The chain carries TRBV9 and TRBJ2-7; D not resolved. The CDR3 extends over 14 amino acids. Germline CDR1 is SGDLS and CDR2 is YYNGEE. The V end lost 1 base, the J end lost 5 bases, and 13 bases lay between the germline ends. The CDR3 here is CASSVNRLGDEQYF. The sequenced CDR3 bases are TGTGCCAGCAGCGTAAATCGTCTAGGTGACGAG.

As for this clone: The CDR3 end lies 3 residues beyond the end of the read and is filled in from the germline J gene. The chain employs TRBV7-2 and TRBJ1-2; D might be TRBD1 (5 bases). The germline V gene has CDR1 SGHTA and CDR2 FQGNSA. This CDR3 spans 15 amino acids. CDR3 DNA (partial): TGTGCCAGCAGCTCCCGAGGTAGCGGGGGGGAGGAC. Protein sequence: CASSSRGSGGED. The full CDR3 sequence reads CASSSRGSGGEDYTF.

Concerning this clone: The observed sequence ends 3 residues before the CDR3 terminus, with the missing tail filled in from the germline J gene. The V gene is TRBV5-1, the J gene TRBJ2-1; 9 positions agree with TRBD2. The V gene's germline CDR1 is SGHRS and CDR2 YFSETQ. Unmatched junction bases numbered 3, after V lost 0 bases and J lost 8 bases. The CDR3 is made up of 14 amino acids. The CDR3 sequence: CASSLEREVHEQFF. The CDR3 DNA, read in part, is TGCGCCAGCAGCTTGGAGCGGGAGGTACATGAG.

Turning to this clone: The CDR3 end falls 3 residues outside the read, so it is completed with the germline J gene. The V gene is TRBV15, the J gene TRBJ2-5, with D maybe TRBD1 (6 bases). The CDR3 is 13 residues long. Per the germline V gene, CDR1 is LNHNV and CDR2 is YYDKDF (reference sequence). V lost 8 bases, J lost 5 bases, and 15 bases lay in between. The DNA read from the CDR3 is TGTGCCACCTCGACAGGCCTTGGGGAGACC. Residues: CATSTGLGET. The whole CDR3 protein is CATSTGLGETQYF.

A note on this clone: The read falls 3 residues short of the CDR3 end, and the missing part is taken from the germline J gene. This chain joins TRBV7-2 and TRBJ2-3; 8 bases are a match to TRBD2. The CDR3 sequence is 14 residues long. After removal of 5 bases from V and 4 bases from J, the junction contained 5 bases not matched to a gene. Germline CDR1 and CDR2: SGHTA and FQGNSA. Partial CDR3 DNA: TGTGCCAGCAGCAGTAACGGGGGGGCAGATACG. Translation: CASSSNGGADT. In full, the CDR3 is CASSSNGGADTQYF.